The clone carrying this T cell receptor beta chain was recorded once. This sample stems from a study of patients and donors after allogeneic stem cell transplantation. One entry per CDR3 protein, called by TCRdb with MiXCR from the RT-PCR reads. The sample gives some 21,000 distinct CDR3 sequences, roughly 30% of which show up once; less than 60% is in the top ten. The germline V gene encodes CDR1 SNHLY and CDR2 FYNNEI. Trimming cost V 8 bases and J 6 bases, with 8 bases left between them. The CDR3 sequence is 10 residues long. This clonotype was sampled from a human donor who was either an allogeneic HSCT recipient or a stem cell or donor lymphocyte infusion donor (not recorded which). It is not recorded whose cells these are; they may come from a transplant donor. The rearrangement uses TRBV2 and TRBJ2-7; D ambiguous. What was sequenced was blood, either unsorted or a sorted T cell fraction (not recorded which). This CDR3 is CASGLGEQYV. Here the CDR3 DNA reads TGTGCCAGCGGCCTTGGCGAGCAGTACGTC.